Described below is a single TCR beta chain sequence and its context. The antigen it binds to is not known. No much larger clone exists at a distance of one base, and base qualities are not known. TCRbeta CDR3 regions were amplified from genomic DNA using the immunoSEQ Assay, a bias-controlled multiplex PCR. The original methods were these. Within the assay, amplification of reference gene primers was used to estimate how many nucleated cells each sample contained. To quantify the absolute abundance of each unique TCRbeta CDR3 rearrangement, sequence reads were collapsed and filtered. For each sample, productive Simpson clonality was calculated by taking the square root of Simpson's diversity index across productive rearrangements. TCRdb mirrors the immuneACCESS table, restricted to in-frame sequences. Some clones are absent from its copies; in checked studies, under half trace to an unresolved V gene, and the reason for the others is unknown. V, J and clone size reflect that table, while D and trimming were determined from the DNA. Within this sample are around 150,000 clones, with approximately 90% of them counted one time only. The ten largest clones take up around 10% of the sample.

The data were obtained in a study of blood T cell repertoires in COVID-19 (dated by TCRdb to the early 2020s). Turning to the overall study: Collaborator samples came from the United States, Italy and Spain and covered acute and convalescent phases of COVID-19. The prospective study material was composed of cDNA or gDNA derived from T cells, B-cell-depleted T cells, or PBMCs. Subjects who had been exposed to COVID-19, were actively infected with it, or had recovered from it provided the deeply sampled blood TCRbeta repertoires that made up the dataset. The repertoires were made available in a free public database intended to serve as a resource for research on the immune response to SARS-CoV-2. Samples were obtained from the ongoing ImmuneRACE study (first 160 participants) and from some 1,200 subjects provided by 6 global collaborators. A de-identified subject ID, COVID-19 status, age in years and sex were almost always included in the sample metadata. Where available, HLA class I and class II types were taken from metadata supplied by the sample provider and were not determined by assay-based typing.

One collaborating source in Seattle enrolled patients while the patients were actively infected and followed the patients over time throughout the course of disease. Each collaborating institution followed its own protocols to collect whole blood in K2EDTA tubes. For TCRbeta analysis, collaborators shipped samples as frozen whole blood, isolated PBMCs, or DNA extracted from either of those sample types. Here V drops 4 bases and J drops 7 bases, and the junction holds 11 bases not matched to any gene. The CDR3, cysteine through phenylalanine, is 15 amino acids long. Only the CDR3 part of the read is kept: 45 bases, read in frame from the first base. According to the germline V gene (reference sequence), CDR1 reads SGHNT and CDR2 reads YYREEE. Study-wide conclusions, independent of this receptor: The amount of clinical and demographic metadata varied by source and participant and was provided uncurated.

The TCR sequence derives from a woman aged 70-85 years with COVID-19, enrolled during active disease. Recombination connected TRBV5-4 to TRBJ2-3; 8 bases in the middle match TRBD2. Sequenced input: peripheral blood. The encoded CDR3 is CASSPTTSEINTQYF. The sequenced DNA: TGTGCCAGCAGCCCTACGACTAGCGAGATAAATACGCAGTATTTT. Reference TRBV5-4 and TRBJ2-3 proteins supply the regions before and after the CDR3; the full variable domain is: ETGVTQSPTHLIKTRGQQVTLRCSSQSGHNTVSWYQQALGQGPQFIFQYYREEENGRGNFPPRFSGLQFPNYSSELNVNALELDDSALYLCASSPTTSEINTQYFGPGTRLTVL.